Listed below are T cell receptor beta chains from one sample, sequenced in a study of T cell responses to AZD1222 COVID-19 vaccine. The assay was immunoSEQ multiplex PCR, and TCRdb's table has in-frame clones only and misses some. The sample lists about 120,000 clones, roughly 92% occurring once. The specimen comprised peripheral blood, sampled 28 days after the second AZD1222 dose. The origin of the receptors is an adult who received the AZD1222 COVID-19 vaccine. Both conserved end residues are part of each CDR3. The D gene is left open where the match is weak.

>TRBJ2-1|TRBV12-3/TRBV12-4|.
TGTGCCAGCAGTCAAAGCTCCTACAATGAGCAGTTCTTC
CASSQSSYNEQFF
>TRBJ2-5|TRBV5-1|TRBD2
TGCGCCAGCGCCCTACTAGCGGGGGCCCAAGAGACCCAGTACTTC
CASALLAGAQETQYF
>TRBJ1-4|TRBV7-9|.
TGTGCCAGCAGCTTAATATCGGGTACAACTAATGAAAAACTGTTTTTT
CASSLISGTTNEKLFF
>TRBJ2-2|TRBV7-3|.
TGTGCCAGCAGCCAGGGGTTCGGGGAGCTGTTTTTT
CASSQGFGELFF
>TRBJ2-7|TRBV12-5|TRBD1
TGTGCTAGTGGCCCGACCGGGACAGGGGGGGAGCAGTACTTC
CASGPTGTGGEQYF
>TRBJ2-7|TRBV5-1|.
TGCGCCAGCAGCTTGGAACGAGACGGCTACGAGCAGTACTTC
CASSLERDGYEQYF
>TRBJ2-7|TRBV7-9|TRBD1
TGTGCCAGCAGCCAGGACAGGACCTCCTACGAGCAGTACTTC
CASSQDRTSYEQYF
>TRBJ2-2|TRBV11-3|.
TGTGCCAGCAGCTTAGACCACACCGGGGAGCTGTTTTTT
CASSLDHTGELFF
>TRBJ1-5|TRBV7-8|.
TGTGCCAGCAGCTTAGAGGGGACGGTGGGGGATAGCAATCAGCCCCAGCATTTT
CASSLEGTVGDSNQPQHF
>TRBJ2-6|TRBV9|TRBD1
TGTGCCAGCAGCCCCCGTGGACAGGTCTACTCTGGGGCCAACGTCCTGACTTTC
CASSPRGQVYSGANVLTF
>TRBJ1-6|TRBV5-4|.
TGTGCCAGCAGCTTGAACCGGGTGGGAAGTAATTCACCCCTCCACTTT
CASSLNRVGSNSPLHF
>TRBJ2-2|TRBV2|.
TGTGCCAGCAGTGAAGGACAGCTGAACACCGGGGAGCTGTTTTTT
CASSEGQLNTGELFF
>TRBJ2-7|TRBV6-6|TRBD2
TGTGCCAGTGCTACGGCGGGGGGGCGTCTTGGCCACGAGCAGTACTTC
CASATAGGRLGHEQYF
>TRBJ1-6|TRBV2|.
TGTGCCAGCAGTGCGAACCTTTCACCCCTCCACTTT
CASSANLSPLHF
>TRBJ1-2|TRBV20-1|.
TGCAGTGCTGACCTGACAGATGGCTACACCTTC
CSADLTDGYTF
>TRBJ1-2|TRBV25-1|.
TGTGCCAGCAGTGAACGCGGGGGTACTAACTATGGCTACACCTTC
CASSERGGTNYGYTF
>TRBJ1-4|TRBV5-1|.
TGCGCCAGCAGCCCGGGCGGGGGCCGCTTGGAAAAACTGTTTTTT
CASSPGGGRLEKLFF
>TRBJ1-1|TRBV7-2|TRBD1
TGTGCCAGCAGCTTCACAGGGGGCATGAACACTGAAGCTTTCTTT
CASSFTGGMNTEAFF
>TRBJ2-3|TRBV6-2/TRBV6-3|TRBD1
TGTGCCAGCAGTTACTTGGGGACAGGGAGCACAGATACGCAGTATTTT
CASSYLGTGSTDTQYF
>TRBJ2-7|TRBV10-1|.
TGCGCCAGCAGTGCACCGGGTTACGAGCAGTACTTC
CASSAPGYEQYF
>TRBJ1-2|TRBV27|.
TGTGCCAGCAGTTTGAAGGGGTACTATGGCTACACCTTC
CASSLKGYYGYTF
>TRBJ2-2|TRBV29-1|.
TGCAGCGTTGAAATGGGGGTGCTGTTTTTT
CSVEMGVLFF
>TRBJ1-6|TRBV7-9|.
TGTGCCAGCAGCTCAAGCTCCTATAATTCACCCCTCCACTTT
CASSSSSYNSPLHF
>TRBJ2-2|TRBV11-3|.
TGTGCCAGCAGCTTAGAGAGGGGGAGTCTCCTCACCGGGGAGCTGTTTTTT
CASSLERGSLLTGELFF
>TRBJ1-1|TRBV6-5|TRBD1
TGTGCCAGCAGTTACTCCGGCAGGGGGGGTGAAGCTTTCTTT
CASSYSGRGGEAFF
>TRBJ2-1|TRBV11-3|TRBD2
TGTGCCAGCAGCTTAGTTAGCGGGGGGGGAAATGAGCAGTTCTTC
CASSLVSGGGNEQFF